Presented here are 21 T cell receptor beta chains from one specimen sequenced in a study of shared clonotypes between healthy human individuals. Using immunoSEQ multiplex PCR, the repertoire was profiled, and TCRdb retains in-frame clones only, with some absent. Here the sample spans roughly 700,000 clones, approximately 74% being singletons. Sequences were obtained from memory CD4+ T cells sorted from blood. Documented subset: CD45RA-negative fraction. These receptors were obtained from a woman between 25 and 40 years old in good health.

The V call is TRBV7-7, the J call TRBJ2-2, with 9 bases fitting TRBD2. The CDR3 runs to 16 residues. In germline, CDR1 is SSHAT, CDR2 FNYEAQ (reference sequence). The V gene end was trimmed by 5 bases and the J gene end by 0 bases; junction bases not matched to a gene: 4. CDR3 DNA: TGTGCCAGCAGCCAACTAGCGGGCGCGAACACCGGGGAGCTGTTTTTT. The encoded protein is CASSQLAGANTGELFF.

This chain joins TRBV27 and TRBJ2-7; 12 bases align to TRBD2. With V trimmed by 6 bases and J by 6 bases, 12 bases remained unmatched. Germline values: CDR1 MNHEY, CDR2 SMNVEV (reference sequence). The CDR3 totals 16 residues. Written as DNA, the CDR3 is TGTGCCAGCAGAAAAGGTGGGACTAGCGGGTCAGGCGAGCAGTACTTC. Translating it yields CASRKGGTSGSGEQYF.

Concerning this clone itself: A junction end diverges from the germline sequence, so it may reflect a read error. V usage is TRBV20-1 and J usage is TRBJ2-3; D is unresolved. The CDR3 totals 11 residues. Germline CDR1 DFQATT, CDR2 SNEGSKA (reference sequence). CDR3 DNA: TGCAGTGTTAGAAAGACAGATACGCAGTATTTT. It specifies CSVRKTDTQYF.

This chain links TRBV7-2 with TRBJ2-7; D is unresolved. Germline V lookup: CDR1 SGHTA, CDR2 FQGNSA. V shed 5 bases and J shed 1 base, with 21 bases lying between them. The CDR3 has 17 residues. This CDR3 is CASSQSVMTARSYEQYF. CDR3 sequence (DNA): TGTGCCAGCAGCCAATCGGTTATGACGGCAAGATCCTACGAGCAGTACTTC.

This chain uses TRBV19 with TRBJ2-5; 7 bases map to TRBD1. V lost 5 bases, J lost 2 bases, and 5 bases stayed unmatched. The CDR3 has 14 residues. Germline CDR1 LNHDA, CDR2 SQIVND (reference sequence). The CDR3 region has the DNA TGTGCCAGTAGTCCGAGGACAGGACAAGAGACCCAGTACTTC. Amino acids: CASSPRTGQETQYF.

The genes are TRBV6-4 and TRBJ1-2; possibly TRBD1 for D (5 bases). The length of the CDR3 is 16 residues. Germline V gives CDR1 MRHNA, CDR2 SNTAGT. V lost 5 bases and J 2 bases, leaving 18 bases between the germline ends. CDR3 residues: CASSPDAGLPNYGYTF. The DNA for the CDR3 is TGTGCCAGCAGTCCGGACGCAGGGCTACCCAACTATGGCTACACCTTC.

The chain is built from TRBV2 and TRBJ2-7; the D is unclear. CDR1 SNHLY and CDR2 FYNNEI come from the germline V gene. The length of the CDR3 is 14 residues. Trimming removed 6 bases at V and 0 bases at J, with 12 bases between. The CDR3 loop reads CASRDVGGSYEQYF. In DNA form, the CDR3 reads TGTGCCAGCAGGGATGTGGGCGGCTCCTACGAGCAGTACTTC.

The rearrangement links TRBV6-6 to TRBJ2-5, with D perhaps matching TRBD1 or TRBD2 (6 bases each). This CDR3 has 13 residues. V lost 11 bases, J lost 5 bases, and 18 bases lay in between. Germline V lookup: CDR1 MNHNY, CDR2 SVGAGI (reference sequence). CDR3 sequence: CAARGGNSETQYF. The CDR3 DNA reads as TGTGCCGCCAGGGGAGGAAATTCCGAGACCCAGTACTTC.

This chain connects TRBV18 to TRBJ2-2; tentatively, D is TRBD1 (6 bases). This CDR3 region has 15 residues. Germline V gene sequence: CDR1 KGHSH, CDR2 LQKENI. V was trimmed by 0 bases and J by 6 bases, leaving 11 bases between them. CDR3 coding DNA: TGTGCCAGCTCACCACCGTCCAGGGGCTCCGGGGAGCTGTTTTTT. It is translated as CASSPPSRGSGELFF.

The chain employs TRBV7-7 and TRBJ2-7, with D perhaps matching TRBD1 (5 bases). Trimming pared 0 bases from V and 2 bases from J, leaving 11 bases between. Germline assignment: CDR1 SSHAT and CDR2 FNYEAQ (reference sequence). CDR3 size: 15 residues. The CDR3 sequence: CASSLASDKTYEQYF. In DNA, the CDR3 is TGTGCCAGCAGCTTAGCGTCGGACAAGACCTACGAGCAGTACTTC.

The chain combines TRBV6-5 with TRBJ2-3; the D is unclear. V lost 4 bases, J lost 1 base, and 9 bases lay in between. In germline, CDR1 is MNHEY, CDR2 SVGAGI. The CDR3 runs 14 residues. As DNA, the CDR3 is TGTGCCAGCAGTTCGAAAGCAGGCACAGATACGCAGTATTTT. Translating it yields CASSSKAGTDTQYF.

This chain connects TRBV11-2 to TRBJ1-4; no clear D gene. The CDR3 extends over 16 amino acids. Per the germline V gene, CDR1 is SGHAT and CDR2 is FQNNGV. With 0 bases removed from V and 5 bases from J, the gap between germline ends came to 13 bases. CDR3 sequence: CASSLDRVGLNEKLFF. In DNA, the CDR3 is TGTGCCAGCAGCTTAGATCGTGTGGGTCTCAATGAAAAACTGTTTTTT. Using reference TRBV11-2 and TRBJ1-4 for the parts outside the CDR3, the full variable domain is EAGVAQSPRYKIIEKRQSVAFWCNPISGHATLYWYQQILGQGPKLLIQFQNNGVVDDSQLPKDRFSAERLKGVDSTLKIQPAKLEDSAVYLCASSLDRVGLNEKLFFGSGTQLSVL.

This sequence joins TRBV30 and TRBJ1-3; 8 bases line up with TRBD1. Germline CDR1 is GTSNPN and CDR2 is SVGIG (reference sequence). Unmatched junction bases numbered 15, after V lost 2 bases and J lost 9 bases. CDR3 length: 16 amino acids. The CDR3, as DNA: TGTGCCTGGAGTCCTTACAGGGGGATCATGGCAACCACCATATATTTT. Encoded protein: CAWSPYRGIMATTIYF.

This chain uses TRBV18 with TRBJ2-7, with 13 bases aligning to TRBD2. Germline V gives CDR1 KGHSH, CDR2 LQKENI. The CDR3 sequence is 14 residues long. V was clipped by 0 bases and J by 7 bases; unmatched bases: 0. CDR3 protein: CASSPPGLAGEQYF. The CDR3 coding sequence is TGTGCCAGCTCACCACCGGGACTAGCGGGGGAGCAGTACTTC.

The CDR3: CSASLENEQFF. The CDR3 DNA follows: TGCAGTGCTTCCCTGGAGAATGAGCAGTTCTTC. The chain uses TRBV20-1 and TRBJ2-1; unclear D gene. The germline V gene encodes CDR1 DFQATT and CDR2 SNEGSKA (reference sequence). Trimming shortened V by 5 bases and J by 7 bases, and 9 bases separated the two germline ends. The CDR3 extends over 11 amino acids.

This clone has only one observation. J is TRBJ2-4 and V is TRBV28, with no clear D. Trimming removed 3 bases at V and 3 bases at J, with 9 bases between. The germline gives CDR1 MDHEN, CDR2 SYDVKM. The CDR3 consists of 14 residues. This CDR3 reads CASSLRWGKNIQYF. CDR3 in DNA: TGTGCCAGCAGTTTGAGGTGGGGCAAAAACATTCAGTACTTC. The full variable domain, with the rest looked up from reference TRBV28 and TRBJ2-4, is DVKVTQSSRYLVKRTGEKVFLECVQDMDHENMFWYRQDPGLGLRLIYFSYDVKMKEKGDIPEGYSVSREKKERFSLILESASTNQTSMYLCASSLRWGKNIQYFGAGTRLSVL.

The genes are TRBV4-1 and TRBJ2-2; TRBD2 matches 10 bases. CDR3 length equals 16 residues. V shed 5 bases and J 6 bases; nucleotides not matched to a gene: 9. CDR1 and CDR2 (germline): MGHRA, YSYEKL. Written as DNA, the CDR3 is TGCGCCAGCAGCTTTACTATAGCGGGAGGTGCCGGGGAGCTGTTTTTT. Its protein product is CASSFTIAGGAGELFF.

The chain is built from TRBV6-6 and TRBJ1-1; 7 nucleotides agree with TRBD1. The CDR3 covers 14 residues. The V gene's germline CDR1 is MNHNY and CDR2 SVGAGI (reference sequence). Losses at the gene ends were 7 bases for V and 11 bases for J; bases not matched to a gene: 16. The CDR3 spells CASTPVGDSLAAFF. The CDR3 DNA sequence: TGTGCCAGCACCCCTGTGGGGGACAGCTTAGCGGCTTTCTTT.

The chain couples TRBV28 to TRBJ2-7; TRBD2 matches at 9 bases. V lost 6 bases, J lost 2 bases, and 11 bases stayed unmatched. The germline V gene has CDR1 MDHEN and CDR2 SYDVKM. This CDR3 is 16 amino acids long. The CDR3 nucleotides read TGTGCCAGCAGGGACTCCGGACTAGCGTTTGCCTACGAGCAGTACTTC. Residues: CASRDSGLAFAYEQYF.

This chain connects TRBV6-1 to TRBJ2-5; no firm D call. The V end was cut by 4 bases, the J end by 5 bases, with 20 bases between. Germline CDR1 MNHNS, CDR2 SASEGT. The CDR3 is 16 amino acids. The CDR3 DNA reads TGTGCCAGCAGTGTCAGGTTGGGTTGGCTCGGGGAGACCCAGTACTTC. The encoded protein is CASSVRLGWLGETQYF.

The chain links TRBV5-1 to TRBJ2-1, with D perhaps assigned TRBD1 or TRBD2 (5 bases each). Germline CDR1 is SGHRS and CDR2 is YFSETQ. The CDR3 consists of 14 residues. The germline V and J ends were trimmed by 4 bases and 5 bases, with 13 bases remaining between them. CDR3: CASSHGTNNNEQFF. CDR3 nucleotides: TGCGCCAGCAGCCACGGGACCAACAACAATGAGCAGTTCTTC. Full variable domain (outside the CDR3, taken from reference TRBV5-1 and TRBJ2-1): KAGVTQTPRYLIKTRGQQVTLSCSPISGHRSVSWYQQTPGQGLQFLFEYFSETQRNKGNFPGRFSGRQFSNSRSEMNVSTLELGDSALYLCASSHGTNNNEQFFGPGTRLTVL.